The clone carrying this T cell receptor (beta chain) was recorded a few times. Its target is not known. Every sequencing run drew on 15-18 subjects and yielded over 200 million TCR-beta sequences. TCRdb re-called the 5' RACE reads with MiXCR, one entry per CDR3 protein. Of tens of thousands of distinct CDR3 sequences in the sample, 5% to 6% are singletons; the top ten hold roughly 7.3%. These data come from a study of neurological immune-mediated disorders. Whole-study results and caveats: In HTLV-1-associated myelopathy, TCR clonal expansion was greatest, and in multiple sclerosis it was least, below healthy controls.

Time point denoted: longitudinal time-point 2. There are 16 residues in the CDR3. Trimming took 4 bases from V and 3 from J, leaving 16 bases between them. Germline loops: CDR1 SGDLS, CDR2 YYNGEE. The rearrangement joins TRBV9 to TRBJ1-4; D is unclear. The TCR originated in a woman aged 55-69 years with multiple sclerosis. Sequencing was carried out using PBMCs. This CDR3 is CASSPPGSMANEKLFF. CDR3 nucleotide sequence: TGTGCCAGCAGCCCCCCCGGGAGTATGGCTAATGAAAAACTGTTTTTT.